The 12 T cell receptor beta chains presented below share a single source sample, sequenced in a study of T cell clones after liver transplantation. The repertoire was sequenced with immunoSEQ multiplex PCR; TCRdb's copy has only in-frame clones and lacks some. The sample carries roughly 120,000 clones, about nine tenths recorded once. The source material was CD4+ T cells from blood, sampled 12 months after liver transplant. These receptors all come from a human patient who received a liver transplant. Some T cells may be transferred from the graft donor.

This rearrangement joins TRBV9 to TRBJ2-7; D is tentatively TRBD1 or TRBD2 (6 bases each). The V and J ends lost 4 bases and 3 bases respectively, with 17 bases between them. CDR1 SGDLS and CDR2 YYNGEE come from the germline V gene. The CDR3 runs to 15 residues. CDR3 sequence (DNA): TGTGCCAGCAGCCGGGCGGGGACATCCGACTACGAGCAGTACTTC. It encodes CASSRAGTSDYEQYF.

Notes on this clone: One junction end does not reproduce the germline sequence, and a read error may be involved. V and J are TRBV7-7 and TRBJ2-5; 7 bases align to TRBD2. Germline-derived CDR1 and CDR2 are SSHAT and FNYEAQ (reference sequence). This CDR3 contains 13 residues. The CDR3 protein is CASSSTSPETQYF. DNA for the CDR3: TGTGCTAGCAGCTCGACTAGCCCAGAGACCCAGTACTTC.

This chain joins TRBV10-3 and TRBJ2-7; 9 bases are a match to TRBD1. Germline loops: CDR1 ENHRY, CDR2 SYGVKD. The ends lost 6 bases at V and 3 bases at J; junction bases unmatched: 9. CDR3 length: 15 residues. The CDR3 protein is CAIRTGTGNDYEQYF. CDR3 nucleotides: TGTGCCATCAGAACCGGGACAGGGAACGACTACGAGCAGTACTTC.

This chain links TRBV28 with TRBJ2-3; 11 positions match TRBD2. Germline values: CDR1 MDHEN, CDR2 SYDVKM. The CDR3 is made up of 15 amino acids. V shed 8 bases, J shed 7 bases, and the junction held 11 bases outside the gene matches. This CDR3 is CASGPPLAGVHTQYF. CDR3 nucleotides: TGTGCCAGCGGTCCCCCACTAGCGGGAGTTCATACGCAGTATTTT.

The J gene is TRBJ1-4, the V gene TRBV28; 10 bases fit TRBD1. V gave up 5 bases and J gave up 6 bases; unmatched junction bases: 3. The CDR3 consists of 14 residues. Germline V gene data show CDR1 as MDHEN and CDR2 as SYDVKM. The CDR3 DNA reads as TGTGCCAGCAGTCCGGGACAGGGGTATGAAAAACTGTTTTTT. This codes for CASSPGQGYEKLFF.

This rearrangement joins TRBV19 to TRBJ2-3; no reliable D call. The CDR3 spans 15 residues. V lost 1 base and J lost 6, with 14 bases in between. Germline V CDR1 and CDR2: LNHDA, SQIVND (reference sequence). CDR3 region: CASSIGARTADTQYF. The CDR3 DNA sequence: TGTGCCAGTAGTATAGGGGCAAGAACAGCCGATACGCAGTATTTT.

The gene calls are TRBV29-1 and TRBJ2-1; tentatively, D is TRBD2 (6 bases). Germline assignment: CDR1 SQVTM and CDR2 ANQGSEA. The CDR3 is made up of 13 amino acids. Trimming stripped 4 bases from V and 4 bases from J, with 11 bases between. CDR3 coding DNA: TGCAGCGTTGTACCGGCGGGGTACAATGAGCAGTTCTTC. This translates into CSVVPAGYNEQFF.

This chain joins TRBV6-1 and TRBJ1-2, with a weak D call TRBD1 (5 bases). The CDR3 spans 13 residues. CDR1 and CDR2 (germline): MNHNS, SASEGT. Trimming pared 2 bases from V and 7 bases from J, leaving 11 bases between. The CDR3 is CASSEHGGFGYTF. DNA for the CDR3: TGTGCCAGCAGTGAACATGGGGGGTTTGGCTACACCTTC.

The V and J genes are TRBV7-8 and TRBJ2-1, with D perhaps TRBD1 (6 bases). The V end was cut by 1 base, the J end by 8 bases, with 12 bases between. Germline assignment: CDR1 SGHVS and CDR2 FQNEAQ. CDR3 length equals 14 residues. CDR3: CASSLVQGLDEQFF. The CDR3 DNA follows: TGTGCCAGCAGCTTAGTTCAGGGGTTGGATGAGCAGTTCTTC.

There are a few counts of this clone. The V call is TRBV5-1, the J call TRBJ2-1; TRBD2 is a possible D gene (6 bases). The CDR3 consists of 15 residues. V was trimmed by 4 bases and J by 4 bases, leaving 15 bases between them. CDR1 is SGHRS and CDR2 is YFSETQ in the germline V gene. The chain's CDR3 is CASSGSVAEYNEQFF. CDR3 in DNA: TGCGCCAGCAGCGGCTCGGTAGCGGAGTACAATGAGCAGTTCTTC.

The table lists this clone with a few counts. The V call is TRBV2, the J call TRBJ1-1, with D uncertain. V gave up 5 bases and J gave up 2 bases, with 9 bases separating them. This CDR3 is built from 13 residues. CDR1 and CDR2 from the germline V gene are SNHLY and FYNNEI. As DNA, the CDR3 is TGTGCCAGCAGTAAGGACGGTAACACTGAAGCTTTCTTT. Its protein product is CASSKDGNTEAFF.

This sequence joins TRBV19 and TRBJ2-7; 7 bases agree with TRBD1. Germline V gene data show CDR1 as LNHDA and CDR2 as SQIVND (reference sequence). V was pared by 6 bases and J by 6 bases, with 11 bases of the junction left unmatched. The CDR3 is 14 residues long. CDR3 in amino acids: CASSQDMAGGEQYF. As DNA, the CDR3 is TGTGCCAGTAGCCAGGACATGGCAGGGGGCGAGCAGTACTTC.